This record looks at one TCR beta chain sequence and its context. This receptor's antigen is unknown. Per-base quality was not reported, and no clone a single base away is much larger than it. Libraries were prepared through the immunoSEQ multiplex PCR assay. A mixture of 60 forward primers for TCR Vbeta segments and 13 reverse primers for TCR Jbeta segments was used in the multiplex PCR. A multiplex PCR assay on genomic DNA amplified the CDR3 region of rearranged TCR beta genes. The Illumina HiSeq System was used to sequence the amplified TCR beta libraries as 87-base-pair reads. Regarding the original processing steps: Across the roughly 640 repertoires, a later analysis counted 80 million or so unique TCR beta chains, 8.5 million to 12 million of which were shared by at least two donors. To remove PCR and sequencing errors, raw reads were error-corrected and collapsed into unique sequences using a nearest-neighbor algorithm that merged closely related sequences. To assign V, D and J gene segments, CDR3 sequences were aligned to IMGT reference sequences. For a sequence to be retained, at least a six-nucleotide match to both a V gene segment and a J gene segment was required. A rearrangement was called productive if the CDR3 had no stop codons and remained in frame with V and J, and every other rearrangement was called non-productive. Following IMGT convention, CDR3 was defined as the stretch from the second conserved V-encoded cysteine to the conserved J-encoded phenylalanine. The earlier analysis of about 500 of the donors excluded sequences that lacked an unambiguous match to a single V gene segment. An earlier analysis of 550 to 650 of the donors classified V segments as functional when productive rearrangements were above 56.7% and as segregating when the standard deviation between donors was above 5%. To diagnose cytomegalovirus status from the catalog of TCR beta chain sequences, a statistical classification framework was built. A later analysis assigned V and J genes by comparing TCR nucleotide sequences with IMGT/GENE-DB human TR gene sequences. The TCRdist pipeline was used in a later analysis to assign CDR3 sequences and most-parsimonious VDJ recombination scenarios. In a later analysis, every TCR beta chain was defined by the combination of its CDR3 amino acid sequence and its V-gene family, and reads without a unique V-gene family were dropped. A later analysis removed 592 highly shared, low-generation-probability nucleotide sequences to deal with suspected cross-contamination and a sequencing artifact. In a later analysis, a clonal expansion index for each public chain was calculated from normalized within-repertoire ranks of inferred template counts. In a later analysis, generation probabilities were computed with a VDJ recombination model fitted to out-of-frame rearrangements, and the resulting probabilities were checked against IGoR. Hypergeometric tests were used in a later analysis to score TCR-TCR, TCR-HLA and TCR-CMV co-occurrence, with a repertoire-size bias correction applied to the TCR pairs. To estimate false discovery rates, a later analysis permuted the HLA or CMV assignments 20 times. In a later analysis, co-occurring TCRs were grouped with DBSCAN, and TCRdist sequence similarity was added when clustering was performed within HLA-allele-positive subsets. Co-occurrence clustering excluded repertoires with fewer than 30,000 or more than 120,000 public chains, plus five with anomalous nucleotide sharing. TCRdb limited this immuneACCESS table to in-frame rearrangements with V and J called. A share of clones is missing; checked studies link under half to unresolved V genes, and the rest is unexplained. V and J calls and clone size come straight from that table; D and trimming were deduced from the DNA. For this sample the table gives approximately 200,000 clones, of which approximately 79% were detected only once. The ten largest clonotypes hold roughly 1.6% of the sample.

These data are taken from a study of cytomegalovirus exposure and HLA in healthy donors (TCRdb year 2017). About the study as a whole: An earlier analysis of approximately 640 of the donors reported about 290 Gb of sequence data and around 110 million unique TCR beta sequences from about 179 million T cells. An early release that covered some 630 HLA-typed donors contained about 300 gigabases of sequencing data and some 87 million unique TCR sequences. Of the 398 genotyped donors, less than 90% were placed in the genetic ancestry cluster associated with self-reported Caucasian donors. The study aimed to test whether cataloging public T cell receptors could reveal signatures of past pathogen exposure. The T cell repertoires of around 730 subjects were profiled by immunosequencing and related to cytomegalovirus serostatus. Besides the first cohort of more than 650 subjects, a separate validation cohort made up of 90 to 150 different subjects was used. The study combined high-throughput TCR immunosequencing, statistical association of individual TCRs with disease status, and machine learning to predict cytomegalovirus infection status. A later analysis re-examined previously published TCR beta repertoires from more than 600 donors and added high-resolution HLA genotyping to investigate patterns of TCR occurrence. Rather than drawing on any new phenotypic data, the later analysis identified candidate immune exposures from TCR beta sequences and the way those sequences occurred across donors. In an earlier analysis of 500 to 650 of the donors, high-throughput TCR beta sequencing was used to judge whether each TCR beta V gene segment behaved as functional or pseudogenic. Alongside the repertoire data, information on donor age, sex, ethnicity and CMV serostatus was compiled. A later genetic analysis used genome-wide SNP genotypes for about 60% of the roughly 700 donors, treating that subset as a discovery cohort. All discovery cohort repertoires had been generated using a single sequencing platform. HLA typing covered class I and class II loci at four-digit resolution. The number of typed donors differed by locus: about 620-640 for A, B, C, DRB1 and DQB1; 500 to 550 for DQA1; fewer than 610 for DPA1; and around 490 for DPB1. Roughly five DR-DQ haplotypes were handled as single units for association and clustering because linkage in the cohort was strong. Among roughly 400 genotyped donors of the cohort, an average of around 250,000 unique TCR beta nucleotide sequences was sequenced per donor, of which approximately 18% were non-productive.

What the research found in general, with its limitations: An association between a missense DCLRE1C variant and V-gene and J-gene trimming of TCR beta chains was found in a later genetic analysis and replicated in an independent cohort. A later analysis associated 17,000 or so TCR beta sequences with specific HLA alleles at a false discovery rate of 0.05. In vitro tests confirmed that a few of the cytomegalovirus-associated TCR beta chains recognize cytomegalovirus antigens. CMV serostatus was the only immune exposure information available for the cohort. Linkage disequilibrium might explain the correlated functional status among segregating V segments, but an unknown experimental factor could not be excluded. Broadly in line with IMGT annotations, most TCR beta V segments showed up in productive rearrangements about 90% or about 30% of the time in an earlier analysis of under 700 of the donors. The earlier analysis of some 560 of the donors excluded approximately 17 rarely observed V segments, including chromosome 9 orphons, because counts were too low. The cohort was sequenced for TCR beta chains only, and without alpha or paired-chain data the features that could be detected were limited. In a later analysis, TCR association rates were found to vary across HLA loci, with the most associated TCRs seen for DRB1 alleles and the fewest for HLA-C alleles. According to the authors, the approach could potentially be generalized to other disease states and immunological phenotypes. A cluster of highly shared sequence variants was judged likely to be a technical artifact of the sequencing pipeline. Because some donors lacked HLA typing at each locus, the association tests relied only on the typed subset. The study listed 164 TCR beta chains as associated with cytomegalovirus. A later analysis found that most CMV-associated TCR beta chains appeared HLA-restricted, with HLA associations seemingly driven largely by CMV exposure. Compared with equally common non-associated chains, HLA-associated TCR beta chains in a later analysis were more clonally expanded and had lower generation probabilities. Across donors, most TCR sequences were observed very rarely, whereas some public TCRs were present in many individuals. The presence/absence analyses assumed that sequencing depth was roughly uniform across donors, and that assumption may not be true. According to a later analysis, parvovirus B19, influenza, CMV and Epstein-Barr virus appeared linked to several top co-occurrence clusters. A further reported finding was that TCR beta sequences accurately predicted the HLA-A and HLA-B alleles for most subjects in the first cohort. The classifier was reported to diagnose cytomegalovirus status with high specificity and sensitivity in both the original cohort and the validation cohort. In a later genetic analysis, fewer N-insertions in productive TCRs were reported among donors in an Asian-associated ancestry cluster than the approximately 710-donor mean. Strong co-occurrence of HLA alleles, especially DR and DQ, made assigning TCR associations to individual alleles difficult.

The cohort comprised 666 healthy bone marrow donors. At the time of sampling, all cohort members were nominally healthy, though unrecorded immune exposures were likely present. The donor was CMV seronegative and was included in the group of under 450 seronegative cohort members. Each donor provided a peripheral blood sample, and peripheral blood mononuclear cells were used for TCR beta sequencing. Genomic DNA was extracted from the blood cell samples with the Qiagen DNeasy Blood Extraction Kit. The sequence was collected from a young woman in good health and CMV-seronegative. Sequenced material: PBMCs.

The base sequence is TGTGCCAGCAGCTTAGCGACAGGGGCTGGAAACACCATATATTTT. Protein translation: CASSLATGAGNTIYF. This sequence uses TRBV7-2 and TRBJ1-3; the junction holds 8 bases that match TRBD1. The CDR3 covers 15 residues, taking in both the cysteine and the phenylalanine. The DNA shown is the 45-base CDR3, in frame from base 1. Ends trimmed: V by 0 bases, J by 2 bases; bases unmatched to a gene: 0. Via the germline V gene, CDR1 is SGHTA and CDR2 FQGNSA.